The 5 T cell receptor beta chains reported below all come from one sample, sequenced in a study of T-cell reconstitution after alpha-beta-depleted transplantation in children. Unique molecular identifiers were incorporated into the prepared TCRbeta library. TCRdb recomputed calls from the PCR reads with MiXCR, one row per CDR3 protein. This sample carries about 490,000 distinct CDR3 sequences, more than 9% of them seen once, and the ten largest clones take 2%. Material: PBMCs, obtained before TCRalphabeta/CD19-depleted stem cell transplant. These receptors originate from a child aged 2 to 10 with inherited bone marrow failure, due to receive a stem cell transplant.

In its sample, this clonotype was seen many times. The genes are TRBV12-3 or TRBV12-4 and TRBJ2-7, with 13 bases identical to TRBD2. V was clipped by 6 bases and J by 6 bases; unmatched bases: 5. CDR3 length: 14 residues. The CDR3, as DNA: TGTGCCAGCAGCTGGGGACTAGCGGGAACCGAGCAGTACTTC. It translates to CASSWGLAGTEQYF.

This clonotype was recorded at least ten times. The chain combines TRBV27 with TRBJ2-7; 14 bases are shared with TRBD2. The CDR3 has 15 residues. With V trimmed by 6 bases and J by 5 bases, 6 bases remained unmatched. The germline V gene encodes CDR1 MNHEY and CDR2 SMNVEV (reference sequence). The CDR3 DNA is TGTGCCAGCAGGGCCGGGACTAGCGGGAGCCACGAGCAGTACTTC. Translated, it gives CASRAGTSGSHEQYF.

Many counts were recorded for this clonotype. CDR3 coding DNA: TGTGCCAGCAGCTTGAACTCTGAATGGTCAGATACGCAGTATTTT. The encoded protein is CASSLNSEWSDTQYF. The chain employs TRBV5-6 and TRBJ2-3; D is unclear. The germline V gene encodes CDR1 SGHDT and CDR2 YYEEEE. The CDR3 loop spans 15 amino acids. Trimming removed 1 base at V and 4 bases at J, with 13 bases between.

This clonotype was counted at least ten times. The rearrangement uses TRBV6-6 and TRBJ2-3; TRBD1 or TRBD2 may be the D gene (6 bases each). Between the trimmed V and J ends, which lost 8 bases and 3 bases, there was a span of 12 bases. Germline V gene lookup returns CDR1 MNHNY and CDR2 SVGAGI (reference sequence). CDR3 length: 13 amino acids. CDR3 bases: TGTGCCAGCTGCAGGGGAGGTACAGATACGCAGTATTTT. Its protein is CASCRGGTDTQYF.

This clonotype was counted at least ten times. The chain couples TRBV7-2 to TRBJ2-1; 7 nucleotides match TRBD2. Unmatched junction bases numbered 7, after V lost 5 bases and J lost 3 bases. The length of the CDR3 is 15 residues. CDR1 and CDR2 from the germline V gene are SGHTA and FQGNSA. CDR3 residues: CASSRQRGYYNEQFF. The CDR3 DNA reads TGTGCCAGCAGCCGACAGCGGGGTTACTACAATGAGCAGTTCTTC. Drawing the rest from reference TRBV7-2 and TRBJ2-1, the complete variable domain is GAGVSQSPSNKVTEKGKDVELRCDPISGHTALYWYRQSLGQGLEFLIYFQGNSAPDKSGLPSDRFSAERTGGSVSTLTIQRTQQEDSAVYLCASSRQRGYYNEQFFGPGTRLTVL.